These 11 T cell receptor beta chains were all obtained from the same sample, sequenced in a study of blood T cells in healthy people across ages. A J-beta primer mix and a sample-barcoded 5' primer were used in a second PCR of roughly 7 to 12 cycles. TCRdb redid the calling of the 5' RACE reads with MiXCR, one entry per CDR3 protein. The profile shows around 580,000 distinct CDR3 sequences, around 50% of them singletons. The sample comprised blood. Receptors originate from a man at least 80 years old in good health.

The J gene is TRBJ1-5, the V gene TRBV6-6; D unresolved. CDR1 and CDR2 (germline): MNHNY, SVGAGI (reference sequence). The CDR3 runs 16 residues. The V end lost 6 bases, the J end lost 2 bases, and 17 bases lay between the germline ends. CDR3 amino acids: CASSQWGPEGNQPQHF. Here the CDR3 DNA reads TGTGCCAGCAGCCAGTGGGGTCCTGAGGGCAATCAGCCCCAGCATTTT.

J is TRBJ2-1 and V is TRBV12-5, with 12 nucleotides matching TRBD2. The CDR3 loop spans 14 amino acids. In germline, CDR1 is LGHNT, CDR2 FRNRAP. After removal of 5 bases from V and 7 bases from J, the junction contained 3 bases not matched to a gene. The CDR3 loop is CASGASGGANEQFF. CDR3 sequence (DNA): TGTGCTAGTGGTGCTAGCGGGGGGGCGAATGAGCAGTTCTTC.

The V gene is TRBV5-1, the J gene TRBJ1-1; D is perhaps TRBD1 (6 bases). V was clipped by 5 bases and J by 2 bases, with 16 bases between them. CDR1 SGHRS and CDR2 YFSETQ come from the germline V gene. The CDR3 covers 15 residues. CDR3 sequence: CASSHGQTVNTEAFF. CDR3 nucleotides: TGCGCCAGCAGTCATGGACAGACTGTCAACACTGAAGCTTTCTTT.

The V call is TRBV7-3, the J call TRBJ1-2, with 8 positions matching TRBD1. Germline CDR1 and CDR2: SGHTA and FQGTGA. V dropped 5 bases and J dropped 11; count of bases not matched to a gene: 7. This CDR3 comprises 12 residues. The CDR3 DNA is TGTGCCAGCAGCGTCACAGGGGGAAGATACACCTTC. As protein: CASSVTGGRYTF. The entire variable domain, with the rest obtained from reference TRBV7-3 and TRBJ1-2, is as follows: GAGVSQTPSNKVTEKGKYVELRCDPISGHTALYWYRQSLGQGPEFLIYFQGTGAADDSGLPNDRFFAVRPEGSVSTLKIQRTERGDSAVYLCASSVTGGRYTFGSGTRLTVV.

The chain recombines TRBV7-3 with TRBJ2-4, with TRBD2 matching over 9 bases. Near its end, the DNA agrees better with TRBJ2-5, so the J call may be wrong. CDR1 and CDR2 from the germline V gene are SGHTA and FQGTGA. CDR3 length: 16 amino acids. The CDR3: CASSLIAGGGPRTQYF. The CDR3 DNA follows: TGTGCCAGCAGCTTAATTGCGGGAGGGGGCCCCAGGACCCAGTACTTC.

This clonotype was counted ten times or more. The chain carries TRBV29-1 and TRBJ2-7, with 9 bases matching TRBD1. This CDR3 has 11 amino acids. After removal of 6 bases from V and 6 bases from J, the junction contained 3 bases not matched to a gene. Germline V gene data show CDR1 as SQVTM and CDR2 as ANQGSEA. The CDR3: CSVTGGSEQYF. As DNA, the CDR3 is TGCAGCGTGACAGGGGGTTCCGAGCAGTACTTC.

This clonotype was observed a single time. The chain joins TRBV6-6 to TRBJ2-1; 7 nucleotides agree with TRBD1. CDR1 is MNHNY, CDR2 SVGAGI, per germline (reference sequence). The CDR3 totals 13 residues. Trimming took 7 bases from V and 8 from J; bases not matched to a gene: 8. The CDR3 region has the DNA TGTGCCAGCAACCGACAGGGAGAGGATGAGCAGTTCTTC. Amino acid sequence: CASNRQGEDEQFF.

CDR3 bases: TGCAGTGCTGGGGGTCCTTCACAGTTTAACTATGGCTACACCTTC. Amino acids: CSAGGPSQFNYGYTF. This chain joins TRBV20-1 and TRBJ1-2, with D perhaps matching TRBD1 (5 bases). With 5 bases removed from V and 1 base from J, the gap between germline ends came to 17 bases. Germline CDR1 and CDR2: DFQATT and SNEGSKA (reference sequence). The CDR3 is made up of 15 amino acids.

The V gene is TRBV7-2, the J gene TRBJ1-4; 7 nucleotides align to TRBD1. V lost 5 bases, J lost 1 base, and 7 bases stayed unmatched. Germline CDR1 reads SGHTA; CDR2 reads FQGNSA. This CDR3 comprises 16 residues. The CDR3, as DNA: TGTGCCAGCAGCCTGGACAGGACCTTAACTAATGAAAAACTGTTTTTT. Amino acid sequence: CASSLDRTLTNEKLFF.

This clonotype was found a few times. J is TRBJ2-3 and V is TRBV7-2, with TRBD2 as a possible D gene (6 bases). The length of the CDR3 is 14 residues. The germline V and J ends were trimmed by 10 bases and 5 bases, with 19 bases remaining between them. Germline V gene lookup returns CDR1 SGHTA and CDR2 FQGNSA. The CDR3 DNA sequence: TGTGCCACCGGGGAGGTTGGCGGCGGAGATACGCAGTATTTT. Its translation is CATGEVGGGDTQYF.

The rearrangement uses TRBV5-6 and TRBJ1-2; D might be TRBD1 (5 bases). The CDR3 is 14 residues long. V gave up 0 bases and J gave up 7 bases, with 13 bases separating them. Germline CDR1 and CDR2: SGHDT and YYEEEE. CDR3 residues: CASSLAGPRTGYTF. Here the CDR3 DNA reads TGTGCCAGCAGCTTGGCGGGGCCCCGGACTGGCTACACCTTC. The complete variable domain, with remaining parts taken from reference TRBV5-6 and TRBJ1-2, reads DAGVTQSPTHLIKTRGQQVTLRCSPKSGHDTVSWYQQALGQGPQFIFQYYEEEERQRGNFPDRFSGHQFPNYSSELNVNALLLGDSALYLCASSLAGPRTGYTFGSGTRLTVV.